The 32 T cell receptor beta chains given below trace back to one sample, sequenced in a study of blood T cell repertoires in COVID-19. TCRdb's table, derived via immunoSEQ multiplex PCR, lists solely in-frame clones and lacks some. The data hold a few hundred thousand clones, with 70% to 90% observed a single time. What was sequenced was PBMCs or T cells enriched from blood (not recorded which). The receptor set was obtained from a woman under 30 who had been exposed to COVID-19.

This clone was counted once. This chain joins TRBV3-1 (or the pseudogene TRBV3-2) and TRBJ1-1, with TRBD1 matching over 8 bases. The length of the CDR3 is 15 residues. V gave up 5 bases and J gave up 0 bases; unmatched junction bases: 5. Germline loops: CDR1 LGHDT, CDR2 YNNKEL (reference sequence). The CDR3 sequence: CASSKGQGLNTEAFF. The CDR3 DNA sequence: TGTGCCAGCAGCAAAGGACAGGGCCTGAACACTGAAGCTTTCTTT.

The rearrangement links TRBV19 to TRBJ1-3; D unresolved. Germline CDR1 and CDR2: LNHDA and SQIVND (reference sequence). This CDR3 region has 14 residues. The V end was cut by 6 bases, the J end by 2 bases, with 11 bases between. In DNA, the CDR3 is TGTGCCAGTAGCCCGGGGTTTACTGGAAACACCATATATTTT. Protein product: CASSPGFTGNTIYF.

The chain recombines TRBV3-1 (or the pseudogene TRBV3-2) with TRBJ2-7, with unresolved D. Germline assignment: CDR1 LGHDT and CDR2 YNNKEL (reference sequence). The CDR3 is made up of 11 amino acids. V lost 5 bases and J lost 6, with 8 bases in between. The CDR3 sequence is CASSVSFEQYF. DNA of the CDR3: TGTGCCAGCAGCGTCAGTTTCGAGCAGTACTTC.

This chain uses TRBV7-8 with TRBJ1-5; TRBD1 matches 8 bases. The CDR3 extends over 18 amino acids. Germline CDR1 and CDR2: SGHVS and FQNEAQ. V shed 5 bases, J shed 0 bases, and the junction held 12 bases outside the gene matches. CDR3 DNA: TGTGCCAGCAGCCCACAACGGCCGGGACAGGTTAGCAATCAGCCCCAGCATTTT. Translation: CASSPQRPGQVSNQPQHF.

The chain joins TRBV27 to TRBJ2-1; weak D call: TRBD2 (6 bases). The CDR3 contains 12 residues. Per the germline V gene, CDR1 is MNHEY and CDR2 is SMNVEV (reference sequence). The V and J ends lost 4 bases and 8 bases respectively, with 9 bases between them. This CDR3 reads CASSSGLYEQFF. CDR3 DNA: TGTGCCAGCAGTTCCGGACTATATGAGCAGTTCTTC.

The rearrangement links TRBV27 to TRBJ1-5, with D possibly being TRBD1 (5 bases). V lost 5 bases to trimming and J lost 1 base, with 15 bases between them. There are 16 residues in the CDR3. Germline V gene data show CDR1 as MNHEY and CDR2 as SMNVEV (reference sequence). The CDR3 region is CASSPGTLGSNQPQHF. In DNA form, the CDR3 reads TGTGCCAGCAGTCCCGGGACTCTCGGAAGCAATCAGCCCCAGCATTTT.

The chain employs TRBV11-3 and TRBJ2-5; TRBD2 is a possible D gene (6 bases). The germline CDR1 and CDR2 sequences are SGHNT and YENEEA. V shed 1 base and J shed 1 base, with 16 bases lying between them. The CDR3 runs to 17 residues. CDR3 sequence reads: CASSLGVISGAQETQYF. For the CDR3, the DNA is TGTGCCAGCAGCTTAGGGGTTATTAGCGGCGCCCAAGAGACCCAGTACTTC.

V and J are TRBV2 and TRBJ2-3; the D gene is possibly TRBD2 (6 bases). The V end lost 5 bases, the J end lost 1 base, and 10 bases lay between the germline ends. The CDR3 totals 14 residues. Germline V gene sequence: CDR1 SNHLY, CDR2 FYNNEI. The CDR3 sequence: CASSLSSGTDTQYF. The CDR3 nucleotides read TGTGCCAGCAGTCTCTCTAGCGGCACAGATACGCAGTATTTT. Drawing the rest from reference TRBV2 and TRBJ2-3, the complete variable domain is EPEVTQTPSHQVTQMGQEVILRCVPISNHLYFYWYRQILGQKVEFLVSFYNNEISEKSEIFDDQFSVERPDGSNFTLKIRSTKLEDSAMYFCASSLSSGTDTQYFGPGTRLTVL.

The chain employs TRBV19 and TRBJ1-1; 9 nucleotides line up with TRBD1. Germline CDR1 reads LNHDA; CDR2 reads SQIVND (reference sequence). CDR3 length equals 16 residues. With V trimmed by 3 bases and J by 0 bases, 5 bases remained unmatched. The CDR3 region has the DNA TGTGCCAGTAGTATTGGGACAGGGAAGATGAACACTGAAGCTTTCTTT. It is translated as CASSIGTGKMNTEAFF.

The J gene is TRBJ1-5, the V gene TRBV28; possible D gene TRBD1, 5 bases. Germline V gives CDR1 MDHEN, CDR2 SYDVKM. Trimming removed 5 bases from V and 0 bases from J, with 17 bases in between. This CDR3 has 17 amino acids. The CDR3: CASSPLRAGGSNQPQHF. The DNA for the CDR3 is TGTGCCAGCAGTCCCCTAAGGGCCGGGGGTAGCAATCAGCCCCAGCATTTT.

The rearrangement links TRBV4-2 to TRBJ2-7, with 7 bases aligning to TRBD1. The J segment lost 3 bases and the V segment lost 5 bases, leaving 7 bases of the junction unmatched. Looked up from germline, CDR1 is LGHNA and CDR2 is YNFKEQ. The CDR3 contains 14 residues. Here the CDR3 DNA reads TGTGCCAGCAGCGCATCACAGGGGTACTACGAGCAGTACTTC. Protein sequence: CASSASQGYYEQYF.

The chain links TRBV18 to TRBJ1-1; D gene unclear. Per the germline V gene, CDR1 is KGHSH and CDR2 is LQKENI. V was clipped by 4 bases and J by 1 base, with 4 bases between them. CDR3 size: 12 residues. This CDR3 is CASSLRNTEAFF. The CDR3 nucleotides read TGTGCCAGCTCACTCAGGAACACTGAAGCTTTCTTT.

This clone has a single count. The gene calls are TRBV5-1 and TRBJ2-1; TRBD2 agrees at 8 bases. V lost 4 bases and J lost 9; bases outside the gene matches: 12. The CDR3 covers 15 residues. From germline, CDR1 is SGHRS and CDR2 YFSETQ. The CDR3 bases are TGCGCCAGCAGCCCCGCGGCGGGGGGCGTTGTTGAGCAGTTCTTC. This translates into CASSPAAGGVVEQFF.

This clone was seen a handful of times. The V gene is TRBV11-3, the J gene TRBJ2-2; 9 bases fit TRBD2. Germline V CDR1 and CDR2: SGHNT, YENEEA. After removal of 5 bases from V and 5 bases from J, the junction contained 6 bases not matched to a gene. The CDR3 runs 15 residues. Here the CDR3 reads CASSLSGRETGELFF. As DNA, the CDR3 is TGTGCCAGCAGCCTTAGCGGGAGAGAGACCGGGGAGCTGTTTTTT.

The chain is built from TRBV5-1 and TRBJ2-5; 7 nucleotides agree with TRBD2. The germline V gene encodes CDR1 SGHRS and CDR2 YFSETQ. CDR3 size: 13 residues. J lost 7 bases, V lost 0 bases, and 3 bases had no gene match. CDR3 DNA: TGCGCCAGCAGCTTGGGACCGGGGGGGACCCAGTACTTC. As protein: CASSLGPGGTQYF.

The rearrangement joins TRBV19 to TRBJ2-3; D remains unclear. V was cut by 3 bases and J by 0 bases, with 10 bases left in between. The CDR3 contains 15 residues. Germline values: CDR1 LNHDA, CDR2 SQIVND (reference sequence). This CDR3 is CASSISQSSTDTQYF. The DNA for the CDR3 is TGTGCCAGTAGTATCTCACAGAGTAGCACAGATACGCAGTATTTT. Using reference TRBV19 and TRBJ2-3 for the parts outside the CDR3, the full variable domain is DGGITQSPKYLFRKEGQNVTLSCEQNLNHDAMYWYRQDPGQGLRLIYYSQIVNDFQKGDIAEGYSVSREKKESFPLTVTSAQKNPTAFYLCASSISQSSTDTQYFGPGTRLTVL.

The rearrangement links TRBV9 to TRBJ1-6; TRBD1 might be the D (5 bases). The CDR3 contains 16 residues. Germline-derived CDR1 and CDR2 are SGDLS and YYNGEE. Trimming pared 3 bases from V and 7 bases from J, leaving 17 bases between. CDR3 loop: CASSGAGTPSNSPLHF. CDR3 nucleotide sequence: TGTGCCAGCAGCGGTGCAGGGACTCCCTCAAATTCACCCCTCCACTTT.

The CDR3 DNA follows: TGTGCCAGCAGTACGACTTCGCTGGGTGCGGGAGATCCCACAGATACGCAGTATTTT. It codes for CASSTTSLGAGDPTDTQYF. The V and J genes are TRBV27 and TRBJ2-3; TRBD2 matches at 7 bases. The V segment lost 5 bases and the J segment 2 bases; nucleotides outside the gene matches: 19. The CDR3 consists of 19 residues. Germline CDR1 and CDR2: MNHEY and SMNVEV (reference sequence).

CDR3 residues: CASSANGNSNQPQHF. CDR3 in DNA: TGTGCCAGCAGTGCGAACGGGAATAGCAATCAGCCCCAGCATTTT. The rearrangement uses TRBV9 and TRBJ1-5; no firm D call. Trimming cost V 5 bases and J 0 bases, with 12 bases left between them. The germline V gene encodes CDR1 SGDLS and CDR2 YYNGEE. The CDR3 length is 15 residues.

The rearrangement joins TRBV10-3 to TRBJ1-1; 7 nucleotides align to TRBD1. Trimming cost V 3 bases and J 2 bases; bases outside gene matches: 3. CDR1 and CDR2 from the germline V gene are ENHRY and SYGVKD. The CDR3 length is 14 residues. CDR3 residues: CAISEGQANTEAFF. In DNA form, the CDR3 reads TGTGCCATCAGTGAAGGACAGGCCAACACTGAAGCTTTCTTT.

The chain couples TRBV20-1 to TRBJ2-7; TRBD1 agrees at 8 bases. V shed 3 bases and J 5 bases; nucleotides not matched to a gene: 21. This CDR3 has 18 residues. Germline assignment: CDR1 DFQATT and CDR2 SNEGSKA (reference sequence). The CDR3 DNA sequence: TGCAGTGCTAGTCCCGGGACAGTTGAACCAGGGGGCTCTGACGAGCAGTACTTC. Translating it yields CSASPGTVEPGGSDEQYF.

The CDR3, as DNA: TGTGCCAGCAGCTTGGCCGGAGGAGGTTCCTACGAGCAGTACTTC. This codes for CASSLAGGGSYEQYF. The chain is built from TRBV5-5 and TRBJ2-7; TRBD2 might be the D (5 bases). The CDR3 loop spans 15 amino acids. Trimming pared 0 bases from V and 1 base from J, leaving 11 bases between. Germline lookup yields CDR1 SGHKS and CDR2 YYEKEE (reference sequence).

This clone appeared once. V and J are TRBV6-5 and TRBJ2-7; 10 bases match TRBD1. CDR1 and CDR2 (germline): MNHEY, SVGAGI. J lost 6 bases, V lost 5 bases, and 10 bases had no gene match. The CDR3 covers 15 residues. CDR3 DNA: TGTGCCAGCAGTCGTTCGGGGACAGGGGTTTCCGAGCAGTACTTC. As protein: CASSRSGTGVSEQYF.

This clone was counted a single time. The chain couples TRBV13 to TRBJ2-1; D possibly corresponds to TRBD2 (6 bases). The germline V and J ends were trimmed by 5 bases and 12 bases, with 11 bases remaining between them. CDR3 length: 11 amino acids. Germline CDR1 and CDR2: PRHDT and FYEKMQ (reference sequence). The CDR3 here is CASSPGLGQFF. The CDR3 coding sequence is TGTGCCAGCAGCCCGGGACTCGGGCAGTTCTTC.

V is TRBV18 and J is TRBJ1-3; no definite D call. The CDR3 runs to 14 residues. Trimming cost V 9 bases and J 0 bases, with 12 bases left between them. Germline CDR1 reads KGHSH; CDR2 reads LQKENI. This chain's CDR3 is CASDRAGSGNTIYF. CDR3 sequence (DNA): TGTGCCAGTGACCGGGCGGGCTCTGGAAACACCATATATTTT.

The gene calls are TRBV29-1 and TRBJ1-2, with D tentatively TRBD1 (6 bases). Germline V gene sequence: CDR1 SQVTM, CDR2 ANQGSEA. This CDR3 is 12 amino acids long. Trimming removed 4 bases at V and 4 bases at J, with 10 bases between. CDR3 in DNA: TGCAGCGTTGGAGAGGGGGGCTATGGCTACACCTTC. The encoded protein is CSVGEGGYGYTF.

This clone has more than one count but fewer than ten. The gene calls are TRBV28 and TRBJ1-1, with 7 bases aligning to TRBD1. CDR3 size: 14 residues. Germline-derived CDR1 and CDR2 are MDHEN and SYDVKM. The junction had 7 bases not matched to a gene; V was cut back by 6 bases and J by 3 bases. CDR3 bases: TGTGCCAGCAGCCGTACAGGGGAGGACACTGAAGCTTTCTTT. This encodes CASSRTGEDTEAFF. The full variable domain, with the rest looked up from reference TRBV28 and TRBJ1-1, is DVKVTQSSRYLVKRTGEKVFLECVQDMDHENMFWYRQDPGLGLRLIYFSYDVKMKEKGDIPEGYSVSREKKERFSLILESASTNQTSMYLCASSRTGEDTEAFFGQGTRLTVV.

This chain uses TRBV2 with TRBJ2-2; 7 bases are a match to TRBD2. Germline V lookup: CDR1 SNHLY, CDR2 FYNNEI. Germline trimming cut 0 bases from V and 5 bases from J; bases unmatched to any gene: 3. The CDR3 has 15 residues. The CDR3 nucleotides are TGTGCCAGCAGTGAAGCGGGGGAGGGTACCGGGGAGCTGTTTTTT. Translation gives CASSEAGEGTGELFF. Supplemented by reference TRBV2 and TRBJ2-2, the full variable domain reads EPEVTQTPSHQVTQMGQEVILRCVPISNHLYFYWYRQILGQKVEFLVSFYNNEISEKSEIFDDQFSVERPDGSNFTLKIRSTKLEDSAMYFCASSEAGEGTGELFFGEGSRLTVL.

The DNA of the CDR3 is TGTGCCAGCAGTCCCAGGGGCGTCTACAATGAGCAGTTCTTC. Protein sequence: CASSPRGVYNEQFF. The rearrangement joins TRBV27 to TRBJ2-1; TRBD1 is a possible D gene (6 bases). V dropped 5 bases and J dropped 3 bases, with 11 bases sitting between them. Germline V gene lookup returns CDR1 MNHEY and CDR2 SMNVEV (reference sequence). The CDR3 has 14 residues.

The chain combines TRBV6-5 with TRBJ1-5, with a possible D match to TRBD1 (5 bases). V shed 6 bases and J shed 4 bases, with 16 bases lying between them. This CDR3 has 15 residues. Germline assignment: CDR1 MNHEY and CDR2 SVGAGI. CDR3 sequence: CASSRGTAGNQPQHF. In DNA form, the CDR3 reads TGTGCCAGCAGCCGCGGGACTGCAGGGAATCAGCCCCAGCATTTT.

This clone was recorded once. The chain joins TRBV12-3 or TRBV12-4 to TRBJ1-4; unclear D gene. Deletions cut 3 bases from V and 15 bases from J, with 11 bases between. This CDR3 is 11 amino acids long. The CDR3 loop reads CASSFGGQVFF. The CDR3 region has the DNA TGTGCCAGCAGTTTCGGAGGGCAGGTGTTTTTT.

In its sample, this clone was seen once. The rearrangement uses TRBV5-6 and TRBJ1-1; D is perhaps TRBD1 (5 bases). Between the trimmed V and J ends, which lost 2 bases and 1 base, there was a span of 9 bases. The V gene's germline CDR1 is SGHDT and CDR2 YYEEEE. This CDR3 comprises 14 residues. The CDR3 loop is CASSFPGGNTEAFF. The CDR3 nucleotides are TGTGCCAGCAGCTTCCCGGGGGGGAACACTGAAGCTTTCTTT.